These 32 T cell receptor beta chains originate from one sample sequenced in a study of Ad26.COV2.S vaccination and SARS-CoV-2 variants. The assay was immunoSEQ multiplex PCR, and TCRdb's table has in-frame clones only and misses some. The sample lists nearly 400,000 clones, about 88% seen once, with under 2% in the top ten. The treatment was: 15 to 20 received Ad26.COV2.S at low or high dose, single or two shots; about 5 received placebo; per-sample allocation not given. On day 63 after the first injection, vaccine and placebo recipients gave samples. The sequenced sample was peripheral blood, obtained in a trial of Ad26.COV2.S vaccine versus placebo. The receptors were gathered from a person between 18 and 60 years old who received the Ad26.COV2.S COVID-19 vaccine or a placebo.

The CDR3 DNA reads TGCGCCAGCAGCATCGGACAGGGGGCTGTTGAGCAGTTCTTC. Translated: CASSIGQGAVEQFF. The gene calls are TRBV5-1 and TRBJ2-1, with 11 bases aligning to TRBD1. The CDR3 sequence is 14 residues long. Germline V gene data show CDR1 as SGHRS and CDR2 as YFSETQ. V shed 4 bases and J 9 bases; nucleotides not matched to a gene: 6.

The chain joins TRBV7-3 to TRBJ2-6, with D uncertain. The V end lost 5 bases, the J end lost 0 bases, and 5 bases lay between the germline ends. Germline-derived CDR1 and CDR2 are SGHTA and FQGTGA. This CDR3 spans 14 amino acids. In nucleotides, the CDR3 is TGTGCCAGCAGCCCGAGCTCTGGGGCCAACGTCCTGACTTTC. Amino acid sequence: CASSPSSGANVLTF.

The V and J genes are TRBV11-3 and TRBJ2-2; D possibly corresponds to TRBD2 (5 bases). The V end lost 5 bases, the J end lost 4 bases, and 17 bases lay between the germline ends. Germline V gene lookup returns CDR1 SGHNT and CDR2 YENEEA. The CDR3 extends over 16 amino acids. Written as DNA, the CDR3 is TGTGCCAGCAGCCCCGGCGGAGGCGTAACCACCGGGGAGCTGTTTTTT. It yields the protein CASSPGGGVTTGELFF.

This chain uses TRBV2 with TRBJ1-2; D is uncertain. The germline CDR1 and CDR2 sequences are SNHLY and FYNNEI. This CDR3 spans 15 amino acids. Between the trimmed V and J ends, which lost 4 bases and 8 bases, there was a span of 20 bases. The CDR3 DNA sequence: TGTGCCAGCAGTGCCAGCAGACCCGTAAGAGAAGGCTACACCTTC. It translates to CASSASRPVREGYTF.

A single count supports this clone. V gene TRBV28 combines with J gene TRBJ1-6, with 11 bases identical to TRBD1. CDR1 is MDHEN, CDR2 SYDVKM, per germline. V gave up 5 bases and J gave up 8 bases; unmatched junction bases: 14. The CDR3 has 18 residues. This CDR3 reads CASSRRDRGKVWHSPLHF. The DNA for the CDR3 is TGTGCCAGCAGTCGCCGGGACAGGGGGAAGGTTTGGCATTCACCCCTCCACTTT.

The chain links TRBV3-1 (or the pseudogene TRBV3-2) to TRBJ2-5; D may be TRBD2 (6 bases). The V gene lost 3 bases and the J gene lost 4 bases, with 18 bases spanning the gap. This CDR3 is built from 16 residues. Germline values: CDR1 LGHDT, CDR2 YNNKEL (reference sequence). CDR3 DNA sequence: TGTGCCAGCAGCCATGCGGGCTTGAGACTAGGAGAGACCCAGTACTTC. Amino acid sequence: CASSHAGLRLGETQYF.

The CDR3 loop is CASSLGRLNYGYTF. In nucleotides, the CDR3 is TGCGCCAGCAGCTTGGGACGGCTTAACTATGGCTACACCTTC. This chain uses TRBV5-1 with TRBJ1-2; D is undetermined. The CDR3 totals 14 residues. With 0 bases removed from V and 1 base from J, the gap between germline ends came to 7 bases. Germline V gives CDR1 SGHRS, CDR2 YFSETQ.

J is TRBJ2-2 and V is TRBV5-4, with 10 bases aligning to TRBD1. The CDR3 has 14 residues. Germline CDR1 is SGHNT and CDR2 is YYREEE (reference sequence). V was clipped by 4 bases and J by 5 bases; unmatched bases: 2. The CDR3 is CASSRQGATGELFF. The CDR3 DNA sequence: TGTGCCAGCAGCCGACAGGGGGCAACCGGGGAGCTGTTTTTT.

The chain has TRBV28 and TRBJ1-2, with D maybe TRBD1 (5 bases). V lost 10 bases to trimming and J lost 7 bases, with 22 bases between them. Germline-derived CDR1 and CDR2 are MDHEN and SYDVKM. CDR3 size: 14 residues. In nucleotides, the CDR3 is TGTGCCACGATTCCGGGGCAACGTTCTGGTGGCTACACCTTC. It specifies CATIPGQRSGGYTF.

This clone was found a few times. The chain links TRBV7-9 to TRBJ1-1; D is unresolved. The germline V gene has CDR1 SEHNR and CDR2 FQNEAQ (reference sequence). V was clipped by 3 bases and J by 3 bases, with 2 bases between them. CDR3 length equals 11 residues. The CDR3 DNA reads TGTGCCAGCAGCTTTGACACTGAAGCTTTCTTT. This translates into CASSFDTEAFF.

The chain joins TRBV7-6 to TRBJ2-1, with 9 bases identical to TRBD1. Germline lookup yields CDR1 SGHVS and CDR2 FNYEAQ. There are 13 residues in the CDR3. V trimming: 11 bases; J trimming: 4 bases; junction bases outside the gene matches: 6. DNA of the CDR3: TGTGCCTACTGGACAGGGGCTTACAATGAGCAGTTCTTC. This gives the protein CAYWTGAYNEQFF. The full variable domain, completed using reference TRBV7-6 and TRBJ2-1, is GAGVSQSPRYKVTKRGQDVALRCDPISGHVSLYWYRQALGQGPEFLTYFNYEAQQDKSGLPNDRFSAERPEGSISTLTIQRTEQRDSAMYRCAYWTGAYNEQFFGPGTRLTVL.

V and J are TRBV5-1 and TRBJ2-3; D possibly corresponds to TRBD2 (6 bases). Trimming removed 6 bases from V and 0 bases from J, with 17 bases in between. This CDR3 is 16 amino acids long. Per the germline V gene, CDR1 is SGHRS and CDR2 is YFSETQ. This chain's CDR3 is CASNEGRTTSTDTQYF. The DNA for the CDR3 is TGCGCCAGCAACGAGGGGAGGACTACTAGCACAGATACGCAGTATTTT.

The gene calls are TRBV19 and TRBJ1-5; D is perhaps TRBD1 (5 bases). There are 15 residues in the CDR3. V dropped 0 bases and J dropped 0 bases, with 6 bases sitting between them. Germline lookup yields CDR1 LNHDA and CDR2 SQIVND (reference sequence). The CDR3, as DNA: TGTGCCAGTAGTATAGAGGGGGATAGCAATCAGCCCCAGCATTTT. It yields the protein CASSIEGDSNQPQHF.

The gene calls are TRBV10-3 and TRBJ2-3; D not resolved. This CDR3 spans 13 amino acids. Germline assignment: CDR1 ENHRY and CDR2 SYGVKD. Trimming stripped 5 bases from V and 5 bases from J, with 11 bases between. This CDR3 is CAISSKARDTQYF. The CDR3 DNA reads as TGTGCCATCAGTAGCAAGGCCCGAGATACGCAGTATTTT.

This rearrangement joins TRBV7-2 to TRBJ2-3; D may match TRBD1 or TRBD2 (5 bases each). V shed 4 bases and J shed 8 bases, with 7 bases lying between them. The germline V gene has CDR1 SGHTA and CDR2 FQGNSA. CDR3 length: 11 amino acids. CDR3: CASSSGSTQYF. The CDR3 coding sequence is TGTGCCAGCAGCTCAGGGAGTACGCAGTATTTT.

This clone occurred a few times. The J gene is TRBJ1-2, the V gene TRBV20-1; a weak D match, TRBD1 (6 bases). The CDR3 covers 10 residues. Germline V gene lookup returns CDR1 DFQATT and CDR2 SNEGSKA (reference sequence). Trimming left V 4 bases short and J 8 bases short, with 8 bases between. In nucleotides, the CDR3 is TGCAGTGCTATCACAGGGGGCTACACCTTC. Its translation: CSAITGGYTF.

The CDR3 bases are TGTGCCAGCAGAGCCGGTGGGTCCGGAGAGACCCAGTACTTC. It is translated as CASRAGGSGETQYF. The rearrangement joins TRBV2 to TRBJ2-5, with D unclear. The CDR3 is made up of 14 amino acids. Trimming cost V 6 bases and J 4 bases, with 15 bases left between them. Germline V gene sequence: CDR1 SNHLY, CDR2 FYNNEI.

The gene calls are TRBV9 and TRBJ2-2; no clear D gene. V shed 4 bases and J shed 5 bases, with 6 bases lying between them. The CDR3 runs 12 residues. Germline CDR1 and CDR2: SGDLS and YYNGEE. The CDR3 loop reads CASSFRTGELFF. The CDR3 DNA reads as TGTGCCAGCAGCTTCCGTACCGGGGAGCTGTTTTTT.

V is TRBV28 and J is TRBJ2-2, with a possible D match to TRBD1 (5 bases). The CDR3 is 13 amino acids. The V gene lost 2 bases and the J gene lost 4 bases, with 5 bases spanning the gap. The V gene's germline CDR1 is MDHEN and CDR2 SYDVKM. The CDR3 loop reads CASSLGATGELFF. As DNA, the CDR3 is TGTGCCAGCAGTTTAGGGGCCACCGGGGAGCTGTTTTTT.

V usage is TRBV6-6 and J usage is TRBJ2-7; 9 bases are a match to TRBD2. The germline gives CDR1 MNHNY, CDR2 SVGAGI (reference sequence). The junction had 7 bases not matched to a gene; V was cut back by 5 bases and J by 2 bases. This CDR3 contains 15 residues. In DNA form, the CDR3 reads TGTGCCAGCAGTCATCCAGCGGGAGGCACCTACGAGCAGTACTTC. This translates into CASSHPAGGTYEQYF.

The CDR3 spells CASSESSGRHEQYF. Here the CDR3 DNA reads TGTGCCAGCAGTGAAAGTTCGGGGAGACACGAGCAGTACTTC. The genes are TRBV6-1 and TRBJ2-7; D possibly corresponds to TRBD2 (5 bases). Trimming took off 2 bases at V and 5 bases at J, with 13 bases between the two ends. The germline V gene has CDR1 MNHNS and CDR2 SASEGT. The CDR3 extends over 14 amino acids.

The rearrangement links TRBV11-2 to TRBJ1-5; D is uncertain. Trimming took 1 base from V and 6 from J, leaving 7 bases between them. The CDR3 extends over 13 amino acids. Germline V CDR1 and CDR2: SGHAT, FQNNGV. The CDR3 DNA reads TGTGCCAGCAGCTTAGCAGGCAGTCAGCCCCAGCATTTT. Its protein product is CASSLAGSQPQHF.

The chain recombines TRBV4-1 with TRBJ1-6; 9 nucleotides line up with TRBD1. The V gene end was trimmed by 0 bases and the J gene end by 7 bases; junction bases not matched to a gene: 4. Germline V gene lookup returns CDR1 MGHRA and CDR2 YSYEKL. The CDR3 has 16 amino acids. This chain's CDR3 is CASSQDPGTGNSPLHF. The CDR3 nucleotides read TGCGCCAGCAGCCAAGATCCCGGGACAGGGAATTCACCCCTCCACTTT.

The chain couples TRBV11-2 to TRBJ1-4; D possibly corresponds to TRBD1 (5 bases). The CDR3 runs to 12 residues. Trimming took off 5 bases at V and 5 bases at J, with 6 bases between the two ends. Looked up from germline, CDR1 is SGHAT and CDR2 is FQNNGV. The CDR3 protein is CASSQGNEKLFF. Here the CDR3 DNA reads TGTGCCAGCAGCCAGGGAAATGAAAAACTGTTTTTT.

The V gene is TRBV28, the J gene TRBJ1-2, with D perhaps matching TRBD1 (6 bases). The germline V gene encodes CDR1 MDHEN and CDR2 SYDVKM. The CDR3 is made up of 15 amino acids. Trimming took 7 bases from V and 4 from J, leaving 19 bases between them. CDR3 in amino acids: CASNTGGALPYGYTF. For the CDR3, the DNA is TGTGCCAGCAACACCGGGGGCGCCCTCCCCTATGGCTACACCTTC.

This chain joins TRBV12-3 or TRBV12-4 and TRBJ1-5; no clear D gene. V gave up 4 bases and J gave up 9 bases, with 7 bases separating them. The CDR3 totals 11 residues. The DNA of the CDR3 is TGTGCCAGCAGTTCCGTCGGGCCCCAGCATTTT. Its translation is CASSSVGPQHF.

This chain links TRBV5-4 with TRBJ2-7; D not resolved. This CDR3 has 16 amino acids. With 0 bases removed from V and 1 base from J, the gap between germline ends came to 14 bases. CDR1 and CDR2 from the germline V gene are SGHNT and YYREEE (reference sequence). The chain's CDR3 is CASSLAKFRGSYEQYF. The CDR3, as DNA: TGTGCCAGCAGCTTGGCTAAGTTTCGTGGGTCCTACGAGCAGTACTTC.

The gene calls are TRBV28 and TRBJ2-3; D not certain. The CDR3 loop spans 14 amino acids. V lost 6 bases and J lost 2, with 12 bases in between. Germline assignment: CDR1 MDHEN and CDR2 SYDVKM. The CDR3 spells CASSPRRATDTQYF. The CDR3 nucleotides are TGTGCCAGCAGCCCGAGAAGGGCCACAGATACGCAGTATTTT.

CDR3: CASSPGTNTEAFF. The DNA of the CDR3 is TGTGCCAGCAGCCCCGGTACGAACACTGAAGCTTTCTTT. The chain links TRBV9 to TRBJ1-1; no clear D gene. The ends were cut back, 4 bases at V and 1 base at J, with 8 bases in the middle. Germline V gives CDR1 SGDLS, CDR2 YYNGEE. The CDR3 runs to 13 residues.

This clone was observed a single time. V and J are TRBV5-8 and TRBJ2-3; TRBD1 matches 10 bases. The V segment lost 4 bases and the J segment 5 bases; nucleotides outside the gene matches: 7. Germline CDR1 reads SGHTS; CDR2 reads YDEGEE. The CDR3 totals 15 residues. DNA for the CDR3: TGTGCCAGCAGCGATGCGGGACAGGGGATAGATACGCAGTATTTT. It specifies CASSDAGQGIDTQYF.

This chain links TRBV19 with TRBJ1-5; D perhaps matches TRBD1 (5 bases). Deletions cut 6 bases from V and 3 bases from J, with 12 bases between. Germline V CDR1 and CDR2: LNHDA, SQIVND (reference sequence). The CDR3 extends over 14 amino acids. The CDR3 spells CASRSTGPNQPQHF. CDR3 bases: TGTGCCAGTAGGTCCACAGGTCCCAATCAGCCCCAGCATTTT.

This chain uses TRBV5-6 with TRBJ2-7, with 8 bases matching TRBD2. J lost 4 bases, V lost 7 bases, and 10 bases had no gene match. The CDR3 contains 14 residues. Germline lookup yields CDR1 SGHDT and CDR2 YYEEEE. CDR3: CASAGGVAGYEQYF. CDR3 bases: TGTGCCAGCGCGGGGGGAGTAGCGGGGTACGAGCAGTACTTC.